Each of the 2 T cell receptor beta chains below was sequenced from the same sample in a study of control samples from healthy donors and cancer patients. The assay was immunoSEQ multiplex PCR, and TCRdb's table has in-frame clones only and misses some. Here the sample spans fewer than 90,000 clones, approximately 87% being singletons. The sample taken for sequencing was blood. These receptors were obtained from a man aged 45 to 65 in good health.

The J gene is TRBJ2-7, the V gene TRBV5-1, with 11 bases fitting TRBD2. The V gene end was trimmed by 4 bases and the J gene end by 6 bases; junction bases not matched to a gene: 6. Germline loops: CDR1 SGHRS, CDR2 YFSETQ. CDR3 length: 14 amino acids. The CDR3 reads CASSTGTSGGEQYF. DNA for the CDR3: TGCGCCAGCAGCACAGGGACTAGCGGAGGCGAGCAGTACTTC.

This clone was counted many times. The CDR3 loop reads CASSPGPLTGYTF. In DNA, the CDR3 is TGTGCCAGCAGCCCCGGACCGCTAACAGGCTACACCTTC. The rearrangement links TRBV7-2 to TRBJ1-2; D unclear. Between the trimmed V and J ends, which lost 5 bases and 8 bases, there was a span of 15 bases. The CDR3 covers 13 residues. Germline lookup yields CDR1 SGHTA and CDR2 FQGNSA.